These 14 T cell receptor beta chains came from one sample sequenced in a study of T cells after posttransplantation cyclophosphamide. The assay was immunoSEQ multiplex PCR, and TCRdb's table has in-frame clones only and misses some. The repertoire consists of 30,000 to 35,000 clones, none detected only once. The sequenced material came from PBMCs. These receptors were obtained from a woman between 50 and 59 years old in good health and a related stem cell transplant donor.

This clone was observed a few times. The chain recombines TRBV7-8 with TRBJ2-2, with TRBD1 identical over 9 bases. J lost 6 bases, V lost 5 bases, and 4 bases had no gene match. The CDR3 spans 14 residues. Germline V gene sequence: CDR1 SGHVS, CDR2 FQNEAQ. The CDR3 loop is CASSTRQGAGELFF. CDR3 bases: TGTGCCAGCAGCACCCGACAGGGGGCCGGGGAGCTGTTTTTT.

This clone has a count of ten or more. The chain carries TRBV12-3 or TRBV12-4 and TRBJ2-7; D is possibly TRBD1 (6 bases). The V end lost 2 bases, the J end lost 6 bases, and 11 bases lay between the germline ends. This CDR3 has 13 amino acids. In DNA form, the CDR3 reads TGTGCCAGCAGTTTAAGGCAGGGGACCGAGCAGTACTTC. Translated, it gives CASSLRQGTEQYF.

This clone has a handful of counts. The chain has TRBV29-1 and TRBJ1-5; 9 bases line up with TRBD1. CDR1 and CDR2 (germline): SQVTM, ANQGSEA. CDR3 length equals 12 residues. CDR3 in amino acids: CRGNRGLQPQHF. CDR3 nucleotide sequence: TGCAGGGGGAACAGGGGGCTTCAGCCCCAGCATTTT. Looking up the rest from reference TRBV29-1 and TRBJ1-5 gives the full variable domain: SAVISQKPSRDICQRGTSLTIQCQVDSQVTMMFWYRQQPGQSLTLIATANQGSEATYESGFVIDKFPISRPNLTFSTLTVSNMSPEDSSIYLCRGNRGLQPQHFGDGTRLSIL.

This rearrangement joins TRBV6-6 to TRBJ2-3, with TRBD2 as a possible D gene (6 bases). V was trimmed by 2 bases and J by 4 bases, leaving 16 bases between them. This CDR3 spans 16 amino acids. From germline, CDR1 is MNHNY and CDR2 SVGAGI (reference sequence). The CDR3 DNA reads TGTGCCAGCAGTTACCTCGTCCCGGGGGTCGCAGATACGCAGTATTTT. Its translation is CASSYLVPGVADTQYF.

Of note for this clone: Because the CDR3 is missing its conserved closing phenylalanine or tryptophan, this is likely a read error. The DNA is left out, because the CDR3 cannot be placed on it with certainty; the CDR3 is given as TCRdb lists it. V usage is TRBV20-1 and J usage is TRBJ2-7; no check of the table's D call, TRBD1, against the DNA was made. The V gene's germline CDR1 is DFQATT and CDR2 SNEGSKA (reference sequence). The CDR3 sequence runs 11 residues, both termini included. The CDR3 sequence: CSAGLGAQGLL.

This clone was seen at least ten times. This chain joins TRBV19 and TRBJ2-1; a possible D gene is TRBD2 (6 bases). The CDR3 length is 15 residues. V was pared by 5 bases and J by 7 bases, with 18 bases between. Germline V gene data show CDR1 as LNHDA and CDR2 as SQIVND (reference sequence). Here the CDR3 DNA reads TGTGCCAGTAGTGAGTACGCGAGACTAGATAATGAGCAGTTCTTC. Its protein product is CASSEYARLDNEQFF.

This clone was counted ten times or more. The rearrangement uses TRBV13 and TRBJ2-1; D may be TRBD2 (6 bases). Germline loops: CDR1 PRHDT, CDR2 FYEKMQ (reference sequence). This CDR3 comprises 16 residues. V lost 2 bases and J lost 5, with 16 bases in between. In nucleotides, the CDR3 is TGTGCCAGCAGCTTACTGGGACTTCAGGCTCACAATGAGCAGTTCTTC. Translation gives CASSLLGLQAHNEQFF.

This clone was seen repeatedly, ten times or more. This chain connects TRBV10-1 to TRBJ2-7; 8 nucleotides agree with TRBD2. V lost 5 bases to trimming and J lost 3 bases; unmatched junction nucleotides: 3. CDR1 and CDR2 (germline): WNHNN, SYGVQD (reference sequence). The CDR3 covers 13 residues. The CDR3 coding sequence is TGCGCCAGCAGTCCGGGGGGGATCTACGAGCAGTACTTC. It yields the protein CASSPGGIYEQYF.

This clone has a count of ten or more. J is TRBJ1-1 and V is TRBV2; maybe TRBD1 (5 bases). Germline V gene sequence: CDR1 SNHLY, CDR2 FYNNEI. The CDR3 consists of 14 residues. Trimming took 4 bases from V and 1 from J, leaving 10 bases between them. CDR3 coding DNA: TGTGCCAGCAGTGTGGCAGGGTCGAACACTGAAGCTTTCTTT. Translation gives CASSVAGSNTEAFF.

This clone was counted many times. The chain couples TRBV11-2 to TRBJ2-7; 11 bases map to TRBD2. Per germline, CDR1 SGHAT and CDR2 FQNNGV. The CDR3 has 15 residues. V was clipped by 4 bases and J by 4 bases; unmatched bases: 6. CDR3 protein: CASSYIAGGYYEQYF. CDR3 nucleotides: TGTGCCAGCAGCTACATAGCGGGAGGGTATTACGAGCAGTACTTC.

This clone was recorded many times. The chain uses TRBV27 and TRBJ2-2; possibly TRBD1 for D (6 bases). The germline V gene encodes CDR1 MNHEY and CDR2 SMNVEV (reference sequence). The V end was cut by 4 bases, the J end by 6 bases, with 15 bases between. The CDR3 contains 15 residues. The CDR3 reads CASSSQGQVPGELFF. The CDR3 DNA reads TGTGCCAGCAGTTCACAGGGTCAGGTGCCCGGGGAGCTGTTTTTT.

The rearrangement links TRBV6-2 or TRBV6-3 to TRBJ1-6, with TRBD1 matching 10 bases. The V gene end was trimmed by 7 bases and the J gene end by 7 bases; junction bases not matched to a gene: 4. This CDR3 has 14 residues. Looked up from germline, CDR1 is MNHEY and CDR2 is SVGEGT. This chain's CDR3 is CASNRGQGNSPLHF. Written as DNA, the CDR3 is TGTGCCAGCAATCGGGGACAGGGGAATTCACCCCTCCACTTT.

The table lists this clone with many counts. Germline and junction disagree at one end, which may indicate a read error. This rearrangement joins TRBV10-3 to TRBJ2-5; possibly TRBD1 for D (6 bases). The CDR3 extends over 15 amino acids. Germline CDR1 ENHRY, CDR2 SYGVKD. The CDR3 DNA is TGTGCCATCAGTGCAGGGGCCGCGCACCAGGAGACCCAGTACTTC. It specifies CAISAGAAHQETQYF.

This clone was counted between two and nine times. The chain links TRBV15 to TRBJ2-5, with D perhaps matching TRBD1 or TRBD2 (5 bases each). V lost 3 bases and J lost 1, with 9 bases in between. CDR1 is LNHNV, CDR2 YYDKDF, per germline (reference sequence). The CDR3 runs to 14 residues. The CDR3 DNA sequence: TGTGCCACCAGCAGGAGGGGCCTCCAAGAGACCCAGTACTTC. Encoded protein: CATSRRGLQETQYF.